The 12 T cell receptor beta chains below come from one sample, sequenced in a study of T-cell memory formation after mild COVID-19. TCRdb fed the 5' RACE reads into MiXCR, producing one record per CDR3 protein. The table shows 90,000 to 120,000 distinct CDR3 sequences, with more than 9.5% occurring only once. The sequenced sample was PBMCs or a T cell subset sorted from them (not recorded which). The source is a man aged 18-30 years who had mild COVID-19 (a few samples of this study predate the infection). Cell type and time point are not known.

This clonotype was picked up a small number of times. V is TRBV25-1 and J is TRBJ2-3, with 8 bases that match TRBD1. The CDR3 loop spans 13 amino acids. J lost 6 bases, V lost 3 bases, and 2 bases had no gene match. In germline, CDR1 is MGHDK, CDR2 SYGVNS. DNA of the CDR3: TGTGCCAGCAGTGACAGGGGGCTGGATACGCAGTATTTT. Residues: CASSDRGLDTQYF.

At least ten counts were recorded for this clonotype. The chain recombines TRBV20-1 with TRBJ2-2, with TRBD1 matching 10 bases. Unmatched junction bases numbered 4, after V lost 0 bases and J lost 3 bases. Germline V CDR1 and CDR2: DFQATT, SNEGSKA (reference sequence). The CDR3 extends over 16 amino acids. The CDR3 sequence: CSARDGDRGDTGELFF. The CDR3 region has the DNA TGCAGTGCTAGAGATGGGGACAGGGGCGACACCGGGGAGCTGTTTTTT.

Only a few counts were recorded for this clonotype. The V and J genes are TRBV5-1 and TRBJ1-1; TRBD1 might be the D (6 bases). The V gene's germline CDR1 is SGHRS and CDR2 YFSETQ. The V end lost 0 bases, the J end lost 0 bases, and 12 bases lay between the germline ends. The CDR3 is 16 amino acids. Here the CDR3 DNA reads TGCGCCAGCAGCTTGGGCAGGGGATCCGTGAACACTGAAGCTTTCTTT. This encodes CASSLGRGSVNTEAFF.

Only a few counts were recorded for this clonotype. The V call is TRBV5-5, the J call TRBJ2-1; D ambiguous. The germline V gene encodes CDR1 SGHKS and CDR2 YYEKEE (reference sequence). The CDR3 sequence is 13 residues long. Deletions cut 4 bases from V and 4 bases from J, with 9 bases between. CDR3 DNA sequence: TGTGCCAGCAGCCCTAACAAGTACAATGAGCAGTTCTTC. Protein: CASSPNKYNEQFF. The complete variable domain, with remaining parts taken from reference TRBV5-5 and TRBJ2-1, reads DAGVTQSPTHLIKTRGQQVTLRCSPISGHKSVSWYQQVLGQGPQFIFQYYEKEERGRGNFPDRFSARQFPNYSSELNVNALLLGDSALYLCASSPNKYNEQFFGPGTRLTVL.

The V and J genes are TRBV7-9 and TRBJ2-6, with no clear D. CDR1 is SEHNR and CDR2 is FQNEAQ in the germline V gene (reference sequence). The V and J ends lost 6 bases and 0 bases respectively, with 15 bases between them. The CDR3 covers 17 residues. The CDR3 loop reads CASRPTPSSSGANVLTF. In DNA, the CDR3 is TGTGCCAGCAGGCCGACACCATCTAGCTCTGGGGCCAACGTCCTGACTTTC.

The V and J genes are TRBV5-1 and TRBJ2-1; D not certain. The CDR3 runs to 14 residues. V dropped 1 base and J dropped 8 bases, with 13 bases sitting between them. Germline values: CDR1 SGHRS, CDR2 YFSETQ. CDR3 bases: TGCGCCAGCAGCTTGCGATCCCCAACCCATGAGCAGTTCTTC. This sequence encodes CASSLRSPTHEQFF.

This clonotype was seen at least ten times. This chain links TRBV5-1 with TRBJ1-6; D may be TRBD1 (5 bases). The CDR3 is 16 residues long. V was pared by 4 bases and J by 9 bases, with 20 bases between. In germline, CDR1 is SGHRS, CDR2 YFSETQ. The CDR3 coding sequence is TGCGCCAGCAGCCTGCACAAACAGGAATACCCTTCACCCCTCCACTTT. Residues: CASSLHKQEYPSPLHF. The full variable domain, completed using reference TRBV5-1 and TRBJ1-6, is KAGVTQTPRYLIKTRGQQVTLSCSPISGHRSVSWYQQTPGQGLQFLFEYFSETQRNKGNFPGRFSGRQFSNSRSEMNVSTLELGDSALYLCASSLHKQEYPSPLHFGNGTRLTVT.

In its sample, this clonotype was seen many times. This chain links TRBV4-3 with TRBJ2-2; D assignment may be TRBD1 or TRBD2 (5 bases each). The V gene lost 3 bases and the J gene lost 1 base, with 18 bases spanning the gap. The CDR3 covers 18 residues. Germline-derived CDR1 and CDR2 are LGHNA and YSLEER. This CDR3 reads CASSQSLRGRENTGELFF. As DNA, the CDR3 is TGCGCCAGCAGCCAGAGTTTGAGGGGCCGCGAGAACACCGGGGAGCTGTTTTTT.

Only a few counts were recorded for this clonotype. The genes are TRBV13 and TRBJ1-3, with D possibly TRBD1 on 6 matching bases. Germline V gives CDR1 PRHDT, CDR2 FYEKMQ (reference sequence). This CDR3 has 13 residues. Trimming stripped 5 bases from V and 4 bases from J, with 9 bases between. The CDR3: CASSPGDGNTIYF. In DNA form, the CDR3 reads TGTGCCAGCAGCCCAGGGGACGGAAACACCATATATTTT.

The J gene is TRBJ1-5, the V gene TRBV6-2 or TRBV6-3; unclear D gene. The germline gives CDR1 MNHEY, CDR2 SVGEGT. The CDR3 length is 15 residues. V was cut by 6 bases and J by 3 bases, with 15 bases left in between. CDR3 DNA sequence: TGTGCCAGCAGCGGGCCCCGATCCTTCAATCAGCCCCAGCATTTT. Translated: CASSGPRSFNQPQHF.

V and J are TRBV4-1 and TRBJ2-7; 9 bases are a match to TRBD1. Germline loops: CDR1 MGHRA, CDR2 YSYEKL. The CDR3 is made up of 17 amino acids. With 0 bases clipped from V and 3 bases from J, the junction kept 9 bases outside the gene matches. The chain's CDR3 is CASSQDLRDRAFYEQYF. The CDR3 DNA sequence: TGCGCCAGCAGCCAAGATCTTCGGGACAGGGCATTCTACGAGCAGTACTTC.

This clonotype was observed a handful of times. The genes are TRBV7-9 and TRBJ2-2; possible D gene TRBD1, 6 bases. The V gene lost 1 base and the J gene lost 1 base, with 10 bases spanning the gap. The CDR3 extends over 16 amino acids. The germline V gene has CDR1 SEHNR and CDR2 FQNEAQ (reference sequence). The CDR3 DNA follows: TGTGCCAGCAGCTTAGTTGGGACACTGAACACCGGGGAGCTGTTTTTT. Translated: CASSLVGTLNTGELFF.